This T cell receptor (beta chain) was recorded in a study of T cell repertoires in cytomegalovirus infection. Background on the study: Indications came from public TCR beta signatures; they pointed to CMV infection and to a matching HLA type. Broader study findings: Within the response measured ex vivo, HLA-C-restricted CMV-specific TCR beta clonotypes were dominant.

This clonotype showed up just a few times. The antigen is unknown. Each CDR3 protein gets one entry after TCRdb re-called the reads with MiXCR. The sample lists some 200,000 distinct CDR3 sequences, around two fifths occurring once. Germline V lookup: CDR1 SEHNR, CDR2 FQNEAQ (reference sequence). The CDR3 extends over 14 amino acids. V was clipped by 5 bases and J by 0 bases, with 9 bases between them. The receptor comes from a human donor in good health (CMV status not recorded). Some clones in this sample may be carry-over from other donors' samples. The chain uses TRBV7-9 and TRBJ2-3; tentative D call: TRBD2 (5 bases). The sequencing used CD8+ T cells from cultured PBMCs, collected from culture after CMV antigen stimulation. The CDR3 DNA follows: TGTGCCAGCAGCATGACTACTAGCACAGATACGCAGTATTTT. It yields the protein CASSMTTSTDTQYF.